This T cell receptor (beta chain) was obtained from a study of blood T cells in healthy people across ages. The total RNA that was extracted per sample amounted to at least 5 micrograms. For the second PCR, which ran for 7 to 11 cycles, a sample-barcoded 5' primer and a J-beta primer mix were used. TCRdb processed the 5' RACE reads anew with MiXCR; each CDR3 protein has one entry. The repertoire has about 1.8 million distinct CDR3 sequences, roughly 49% of them found once; the top ten carry approximately 2.1%. Sample: blood. The sequence derives from a woman aged 35 to 49 in good health.

CDR3 residues: CASSPPKVMGETQYF. The CDR3 DNA reads TGTGCCAGCAGCCCCCCCAAGGTGATGGGTGAGACCCAGTACTTC. This chain connects TRBV7-2 to TRBJ2-5, with unresolved D. This CDR3 comprises 15 residues. The V end lost 5 bases, the J end lost 5 bases, and 18 bases lay between the germline ends. Germline assignment: CDR1 SGHTA and CDR2 FQGNSA.